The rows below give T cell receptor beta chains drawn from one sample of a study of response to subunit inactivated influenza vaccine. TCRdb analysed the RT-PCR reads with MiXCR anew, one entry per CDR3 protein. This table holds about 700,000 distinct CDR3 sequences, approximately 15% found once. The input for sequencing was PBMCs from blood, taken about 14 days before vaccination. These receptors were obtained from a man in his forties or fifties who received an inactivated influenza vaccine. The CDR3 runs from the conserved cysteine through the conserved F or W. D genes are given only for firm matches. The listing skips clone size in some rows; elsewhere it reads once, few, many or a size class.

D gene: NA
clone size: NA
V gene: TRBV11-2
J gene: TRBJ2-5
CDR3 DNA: TGTGCCAGCAGCTTATCAAGGGGGCAAGAGACCCAGTACTTC
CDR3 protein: CASSLSRGQETQYF

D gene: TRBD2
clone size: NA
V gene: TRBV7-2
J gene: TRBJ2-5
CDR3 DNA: TGTGCCAGCAGCTCTTTGGCGGTGGGCCAGCGGGGTTTTCTCAGGAACTTC
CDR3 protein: CASSSLAVGQRGFLRNF

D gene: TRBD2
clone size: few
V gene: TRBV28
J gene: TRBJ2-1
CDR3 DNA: TGTGCCAGCAGTTTGCCCGGACTAGCGGACAATGAGCAGTTCTTC
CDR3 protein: CASSLPGLADNEQFF

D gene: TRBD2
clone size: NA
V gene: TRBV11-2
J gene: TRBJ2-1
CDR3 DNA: TGTGCCAGCACCCCTACTAGCGGAAGGGAAAGCTCCTACAATGAGCAGTTCTTC
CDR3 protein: CASTPTSGRESSYNEQFF

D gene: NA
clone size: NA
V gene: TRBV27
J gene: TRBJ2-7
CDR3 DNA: TGTGCCAGCAGCGCGCCCGGACAGTGGTACGAGCAGTACTTC
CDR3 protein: CASSAPGQWYEQYF

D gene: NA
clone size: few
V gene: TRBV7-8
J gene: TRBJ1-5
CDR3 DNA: TGTGCCAGCAGCTTAGGCAGGGGTGGGCCCCAGCATTTT
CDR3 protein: CASSLGRGGPQHF

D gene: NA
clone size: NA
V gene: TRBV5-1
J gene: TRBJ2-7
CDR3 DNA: TGCGCCAGCAGCTTATCTGGGGACACTTACGAGCAGTACTTC
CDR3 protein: CASSLSGDTYEQYF

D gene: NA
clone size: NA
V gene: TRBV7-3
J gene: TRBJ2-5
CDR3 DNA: TGTGCCAGCAGCTTAGGGGCGGGGGCTGGGACCCAGTACTTC
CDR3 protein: CASSLGAGAGTQYF

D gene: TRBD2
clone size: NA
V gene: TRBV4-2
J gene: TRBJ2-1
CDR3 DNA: TGTGCCAGCAGCCAAGATCAACTAGCGAAGCAGTTCTTC
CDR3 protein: CASSQDQLAKQFF

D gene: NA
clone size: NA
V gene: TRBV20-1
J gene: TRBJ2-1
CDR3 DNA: TGCAGTGCGGCTGTTGTCTCCTACAATGAGCAGTTCTTC
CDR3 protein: CSAAVVSYNEQFF

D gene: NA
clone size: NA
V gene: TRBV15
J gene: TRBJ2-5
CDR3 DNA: TGTGCCACCAGCAGAGGGGACGAGACCCAGTACTTC
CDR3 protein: CATSRGDETQYF

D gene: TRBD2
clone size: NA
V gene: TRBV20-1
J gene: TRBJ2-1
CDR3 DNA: TGCAGTGCTGGGACTAGCGGGAGGTTCTACAATGAGCAGTTCTTC
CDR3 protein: CSAGTSGRFYNEQFF

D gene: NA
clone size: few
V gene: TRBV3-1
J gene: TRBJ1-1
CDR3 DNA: TGTGCCAGCAGCCAAGTAAGGCCTAGCACTGAAGCTTTCTTT
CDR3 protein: CASSQVRPSTEAFF

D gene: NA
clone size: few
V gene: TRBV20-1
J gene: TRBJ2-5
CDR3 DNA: TGCAGTGCTGCCGGGACGGAAGAGACCCAGTACTTC
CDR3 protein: CSAAGTEETQYF

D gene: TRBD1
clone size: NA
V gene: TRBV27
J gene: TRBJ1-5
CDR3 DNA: TGTGCCAGCAGTTTATCCCCCGGACAGGGAGAGAAGAGCAATCAGCCCCAGCATTTT
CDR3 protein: CASSLSPGQGEKSNQPQHF

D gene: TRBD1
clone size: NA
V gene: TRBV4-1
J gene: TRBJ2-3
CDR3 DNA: TGCGCCAGCAGCCAAACCGGGACAGGACGTTCAGATACGCAGTATTTT
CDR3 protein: CASSQTGTGRSDTQYF

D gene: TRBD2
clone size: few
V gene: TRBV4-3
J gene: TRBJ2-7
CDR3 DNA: TGCGCCAGCAGCCCGGGACTACCGGGAAGTGAGCAGTACTTC
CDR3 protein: CASSPGLPGSEQYF

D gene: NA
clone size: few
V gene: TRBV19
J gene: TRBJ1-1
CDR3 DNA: TGTGCCAGTAGATTTAGGGGATTTGACACTGAAGCTTTCTTT
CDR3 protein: CASRFRGFDTEAFF

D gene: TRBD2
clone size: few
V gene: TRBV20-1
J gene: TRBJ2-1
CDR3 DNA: TGCTGTGCTATACTAGCGGCTGTGAGTACGGCCTACAATGAGCAGTTCTTC
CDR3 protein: CCAILAAVSTAYNEQFF

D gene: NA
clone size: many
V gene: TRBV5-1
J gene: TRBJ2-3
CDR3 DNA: TGCGCCAGCAGCTTGCTAGGATCCGTAGATACGCAGTATTTT
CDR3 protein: CASSLLGSVDTQYF

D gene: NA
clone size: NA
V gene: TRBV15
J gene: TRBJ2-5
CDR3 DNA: TGTGCCACCAGCATTGGGACCAGAAGTAGTGAGACCCAGTACTTC
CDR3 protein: CATSIGTRSSETQYF

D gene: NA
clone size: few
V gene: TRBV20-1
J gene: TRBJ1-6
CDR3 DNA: TGCAGTGCTAGAGCCTCAGGAGACTATAATTCACCCCTCCACTTT
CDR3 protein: CSARASGDYNSPLHF

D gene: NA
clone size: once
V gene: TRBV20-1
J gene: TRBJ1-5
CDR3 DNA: TGCAGTGCCTCCAGGGCGGGGGAGCCCCAGCATTTT
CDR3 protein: CSASRAGEPQHF

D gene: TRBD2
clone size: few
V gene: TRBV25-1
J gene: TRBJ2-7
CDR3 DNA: TGTGCCAGCAGTGACTGTCCCAGCGGGACTTGCGAGCAGTACTTC
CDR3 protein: CASSDCPSGTCEQYF

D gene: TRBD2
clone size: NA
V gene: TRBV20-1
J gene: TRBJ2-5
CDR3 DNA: TGCAGTGCTAGAGGCGGCGGGGGGCGAACAAAAGAGACCCAGTACTTC
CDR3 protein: CSARGGGGRTKETQYF

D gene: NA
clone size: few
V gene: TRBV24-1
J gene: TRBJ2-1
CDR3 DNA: TGTGCCACCAGTGCCACCAGCCGGGGCCTCTCCTACAATGAGCAGTTCTTC
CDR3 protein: CATSATSRGLSYNEQFF

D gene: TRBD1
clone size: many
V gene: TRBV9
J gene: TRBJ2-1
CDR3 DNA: TGTGCCAGCAATCGACAGGGGGCATCCTACAATGAGCAGTTCTTC
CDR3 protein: CASNRQGASYNEQFF

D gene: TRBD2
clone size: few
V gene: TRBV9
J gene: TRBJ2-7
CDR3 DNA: TGTGCCAGCAGCGGTGGACTAGCGGGGGTCGAGCAGTACTTC
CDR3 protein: CASSGGLAGVEQYF

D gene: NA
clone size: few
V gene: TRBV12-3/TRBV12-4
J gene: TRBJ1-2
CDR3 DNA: TGTGCCAGCAGTTTCCCAGGGGATGGCTACACCTTC
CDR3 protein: CASSFPGDGYTF

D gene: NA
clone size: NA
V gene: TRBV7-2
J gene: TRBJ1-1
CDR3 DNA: TGTGCCAGCAGCTTTCAGGGTCCCACTGAAGCTTTCTTT
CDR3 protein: CASSFQGPTEAFF